This T cell receptor beta chain was documented in a study of beta chain features in type 1 diabetes. Isolated RNA was reverse transcribed in full, so expressed TCRB transcripts were sequenced. The protocol was immunoSEQ multiplex PCR, while the TCRdb copy is restricted to in-frame clones and leaves out a portion. The repertoire holds 45,000 to 65,000 clones, with roughly half as singletons. The CDR3 sequence is 15 residues long. Looked up from germline, CDR1 is MNHNY and CDR2 is SVGAGI (reference sequence). Germline trimming cut 4 bases from V and 9 bases from J; bases unmatched to any gene: 8. As for this clone: Its specificity is not known.

General study points: Researchers report that Type 1 diabetes patients had moderately but significantly shorter TCRB CDR3s across all four CD4+ subsets. Type 1 diabetes patients had VDJ junctions that carried fewer insertions and more deletions.

A heparinised blood draw that averaged around 100 mL was obtained once from each donor. This chain uses TRBV6-6 with TRBJ1-6; the match to TRBD1 covers 8 bases. This TCR was recovered from a woman aged 35 to 49 with type 1 diabetes. Sequenced: Tregs from blood. The DNA for the CDR3 is TGTGCCAGCAGTTCCCCAGACAGGGGAAGTTCACCCCTCCACTTT. Protein product: CASSSPDRGSSPLHF.